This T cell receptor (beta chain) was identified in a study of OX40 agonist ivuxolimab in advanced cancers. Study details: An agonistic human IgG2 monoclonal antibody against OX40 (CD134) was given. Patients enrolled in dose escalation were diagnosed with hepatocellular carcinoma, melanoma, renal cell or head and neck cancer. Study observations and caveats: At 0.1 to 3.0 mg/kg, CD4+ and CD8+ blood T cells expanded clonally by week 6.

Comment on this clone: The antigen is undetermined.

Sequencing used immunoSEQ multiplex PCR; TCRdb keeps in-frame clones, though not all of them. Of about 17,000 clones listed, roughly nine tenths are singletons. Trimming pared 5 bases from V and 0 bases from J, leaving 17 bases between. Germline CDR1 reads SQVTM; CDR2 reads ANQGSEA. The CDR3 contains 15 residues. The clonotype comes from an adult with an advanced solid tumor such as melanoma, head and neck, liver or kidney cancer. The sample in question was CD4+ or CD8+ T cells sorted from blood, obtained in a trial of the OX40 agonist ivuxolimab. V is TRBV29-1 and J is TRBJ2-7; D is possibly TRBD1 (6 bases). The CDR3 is CSVFLPRTVSYEQYF. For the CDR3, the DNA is TGCAGCGTTTTTTTACCTCGGACAGTCTCCTACGAGCAGTACTTC.